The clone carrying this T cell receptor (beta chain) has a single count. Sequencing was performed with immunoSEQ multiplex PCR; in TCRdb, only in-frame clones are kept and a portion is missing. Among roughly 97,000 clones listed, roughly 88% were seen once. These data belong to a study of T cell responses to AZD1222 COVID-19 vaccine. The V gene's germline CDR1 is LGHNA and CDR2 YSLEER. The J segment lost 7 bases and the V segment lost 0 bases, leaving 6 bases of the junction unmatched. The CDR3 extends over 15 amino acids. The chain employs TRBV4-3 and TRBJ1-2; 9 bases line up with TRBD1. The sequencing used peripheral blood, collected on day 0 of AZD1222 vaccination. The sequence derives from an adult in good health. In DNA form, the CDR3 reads TGCGCCAGCAGCCAAGAGGGACAGGGAAGCCGTGGCTACACCTTC. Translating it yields CASSQEGQGSRGYTF.